Here is one T cell receptor (beta chain) with its context. Sorting from PBMCs produced CD4+ and CD8+ T cells. Reverse transcribed after extraction, RNA yielded cDNA as the sequencing template. Assay used: immunoSEQ multiplex PCR; TCRdb lists only in-frame clones, some missing. Of about 120,000 clones listed, around 61% are singletons. This record belongs to a study of CD8+ T cells in alopecia areata. The sequencing sample was made of CD4+ T cells sorted from blood. This TCR derives from a human donor in good health.

CDR3 bases: TGCAGCGTTAGGGGAGGGGGCCCTAACACTGAAGCTTTCTTT. Translation gives CSVRGGGPNTEAFF. The chain couples TRBV29-1 to TRBJ1-1, with 7 positions matching TRBD1. The CDR3 has 14 residues. The germline CDR1 and CDR2 sequences are SQVTM and ANQGSEA. V shed 5 bases, J shed 2 bases, and the junction held 8 bases outside the gene matches.